This T cell receptor (beta chain) comes out of a study of technical replicates of blood from a handful of donors. This CDR3 has 12 amino acids. Per the germline V gene, CDR1 is MGHRA and CDR2 is YSYEKL. Trimming took 4 bases from V and 6 from J, leaving 6 bases between them. The protocol was immunoSEQ multiplex PCR, while the TCRdb copy is restricted to in-frame clones and leaves out a portion. The table includes around 70,000 clones, over 90% detected once. The chain recombines TRBV4-1 with TRBJ2-2; D gene unclear. This TCR was recovered from a human donor in good health. The source material was T cells isolated from PBMCs. In DNA form, the CDR3 reads TGCGCCAGCAGCCTCCGTTCCGGGGAGCTGTTTTTT. It translates to CASSLRSGELFF.